This T cell receptor (beta chain) was profiled in a study of CD8+CD57+ T cells in acquired aplastic anemia. Study details: Where healthy donors were concerned, CD4+ cells averaged about 10 million reads. Points from the study as a whole: Around 30 was the count of CD8+ CDR3 sequences that patients shared with controls.

Trimming stripped 5 bases from V and 0 bases from J, with 10 bases between. This CDR3 contains 13 residues. Germline CDR1 is DFQATT and CDR2 is SNEGSKA (reference sequence). Both TCR beta VDJ combination and CDR3 sequence profiling were carried out. Genomic DNA was the template for this profiling. TCRdb re-derived calls from the reads in MiXCR, one entry per CDR3 protein. The repertoire includes about 190,000 distinct CDR3 sequences, 54% of them detected once, and approximately 15% sits in the top ten. A remark on this clonotype: What it binds is unknown.

The sample consisted of sorted CD4+, CD8+, or CD8+CD57+ T cells (not recorded which) from PBMCs. The TCR was taken from a human donor in good health, serving as a control. V gene TRBV20-1 combines with J gene TRBJ1-2; the D gene is possibly TRBD1 (6 bases). The DNA for the CDR3 is TGCAGTGCTTGGGACACCTCTAACTATGGCTACACCTTC. Protein sequence: CSAWDTSNYGYTF.